This TCR beta chain appears in the sequencing data of a study of human T cells and chemical hapten exposure (dated by TCRdb to about 2021). With regard to the full study: For sensitization, 2% DPC in acetone was applied to a roughly 2 cm by roughly 2 cm area of upper inner arm skin. Blood for TCR sequencing was provided by twenty-nine alopecia patients at one to four time points (pre-sensitization, 2, 6 and 24 weeks). Patients additionally received weekly therapeutic DPC doses to the scalp throughout the approximately 22-week study period. In alopecia patients, the study followed how the peripheral blood TCR repertoire changed in vivo over primary and secondary sensitization to diphenylcyclopropenone (DPC), a hapten. Patch tests used Finn chambers with 0.01% DPC on the upper back, scored after 6 days by International Contact Dermatitis Research Group standards. Alopecia areata with under or over 50% scalp involvement, alopecia totalis and alopecia universalis were represented in the patient cohort, which was mostly female. Libraries were pooled for sequencing, and per-sample TCR yields varied mainly because of small differences in library volumes within the pool. Patient blood was sampled pre-sensitization (week 0) and at 2, 6 and about 24 weeks after DPC sensitization.

The time point label of this sample denotes: pre-sensitization, week 0. What this sample's treatment or condition label stands for: therapeutic diphenylcyclopropenone sensitization with weekly scalp DPC. Blood at each patch-test visit was drawn before the patch test was applied. To be eligible, patients had to be aged 18 to 70, diagnosed with alopecia and judged suitable for DPC therapy, while pregnant patients were excluded. Total RNA was isolated from unfractionated whole blood collected in Tempus Blood RNA tubes. There are a few counts of this clonotype. Its cognate antigen has yet to be identified. Base qualities were left out, and no much larger clone turns up one base away. Library construction relied on RACE. Sequencing was carried out with a NextSeq 500. Library preparation attached unique molecular identifiers to individual cDNA molecules for quantitative, reproducible TCR counting. From each blood RNA sample, both TCR alpha and TCR beta chains were sequenced. The original pipeline was this. A median of roughly 99,000 TCRs per sample was observed, with a range of about 23,224 to 700,000. V, J and CDR3 annotation of the TCR reads was carried out using the Decombinator software suite. Every sample was subsampled to the same number of TCRs (28,000) for the PS versus PT1 abundance plots. TCRs were defined as expanded if absent before sensitization and observed at least eight times at the 2-week time point. The raw public data were reprocessed by TCRdb itself: fastp quality trimming at Q25, MiXCR clonotype calling, in-frame beta chains only. Each CDR3 protein gets just one entry, which takes the most common genes and DNA from the rows behind it. These V and J calls rely on TCRdb rather than the paper's analysis. The sample has approximately 400,000 distinct CDR3 sequences on record, more than 4.5% of them singletons. The ten largest clones take up 2% to 3% of the sample.

A distance of 14 bases separates the germline ends of V and J, which lose 4 bases and 3 bases respectively. Measured from the cysteine to the phenylalanine, the CDR3 is 14 residues long. Only CDR3 DNA is held: 42 bases, read in frame from base 1. CDR1 and CDR2 are drawn from the germline V gene: SGDLS, YYNGEE. Study-level results and caveats: Patch test score was positively correlated with the number of PT1 expanded TCRs, with significance at thresholds 8, 16 and 32 but not at 4. The number of TCRs above 1 in 1000 frequency did not change with DPC sensitization; there was no evidence of global repertoire structure alterations. Expanded TCRs formed significantly more large CDR3 similarity clusters than pre-sensitization or healthy control sets, consistent with antigen-driven responses. Repeated subsampling changed both the strength of the expansion versus patch-test correlation and the threshold at which that correlation became significant. Because every patient had alopecia, a presumed autoimmune disease, the patients' immune response might differ from that of healthy individuals.

The material sequenced was whole blood, taken in connection with sensitization to the hapten diphenylcyclopropenone (DPC). The TCR was taken from a woman between 50 and 59 years old with alopecia areata. Some clones in this sample may be carry-over from other donors' samples. Recombination linked TRBV9 to TRBJ2-7, with the D gene possibly TRBD1 or TRBD2, each one fitting 5 bases. The CDR3 amino acid sequence is: CASSSRDGHYEQYF. The nucleotide sequence reads as follows: TGTGCCAGCAGCTCACGGGACGGCCACTACGAGCAGTACTTC.